This T cell receptor beta chain was found in a study of cytomegalovirus exposure and HLA in healthy donors. The CDR3 runs 14 residues. Per the germline V gene, CDR1 is LNHDA and CDR2 is SQIVND (reference sequence). The V and J ends lost 9 bases and 5 bases, in that order; junction bases with no gene match: 12. PCR used 60 Vbeta primers and 13 Jbeta primers. Data came from immunoSEQ multiplex PCR; TCRdb stores just in-frame clones and leaves some out. The data contain around 180,000 clones, 84% of them singletons. The receptor's source is a boy aged 5-17 years in good health and CMV-seronegative. The sequenced sample consisted of PBMCs. The V call is TRBV19, the J call TRBJ1-1; TRBD1 aligns across 7 bases. Here the CDR3 DNA reads TGTGCCAGCAGAACAGGGGTCGACTGGACTGAAGCTTTCTTT. Protein: CASRTGVDWTEAFF.